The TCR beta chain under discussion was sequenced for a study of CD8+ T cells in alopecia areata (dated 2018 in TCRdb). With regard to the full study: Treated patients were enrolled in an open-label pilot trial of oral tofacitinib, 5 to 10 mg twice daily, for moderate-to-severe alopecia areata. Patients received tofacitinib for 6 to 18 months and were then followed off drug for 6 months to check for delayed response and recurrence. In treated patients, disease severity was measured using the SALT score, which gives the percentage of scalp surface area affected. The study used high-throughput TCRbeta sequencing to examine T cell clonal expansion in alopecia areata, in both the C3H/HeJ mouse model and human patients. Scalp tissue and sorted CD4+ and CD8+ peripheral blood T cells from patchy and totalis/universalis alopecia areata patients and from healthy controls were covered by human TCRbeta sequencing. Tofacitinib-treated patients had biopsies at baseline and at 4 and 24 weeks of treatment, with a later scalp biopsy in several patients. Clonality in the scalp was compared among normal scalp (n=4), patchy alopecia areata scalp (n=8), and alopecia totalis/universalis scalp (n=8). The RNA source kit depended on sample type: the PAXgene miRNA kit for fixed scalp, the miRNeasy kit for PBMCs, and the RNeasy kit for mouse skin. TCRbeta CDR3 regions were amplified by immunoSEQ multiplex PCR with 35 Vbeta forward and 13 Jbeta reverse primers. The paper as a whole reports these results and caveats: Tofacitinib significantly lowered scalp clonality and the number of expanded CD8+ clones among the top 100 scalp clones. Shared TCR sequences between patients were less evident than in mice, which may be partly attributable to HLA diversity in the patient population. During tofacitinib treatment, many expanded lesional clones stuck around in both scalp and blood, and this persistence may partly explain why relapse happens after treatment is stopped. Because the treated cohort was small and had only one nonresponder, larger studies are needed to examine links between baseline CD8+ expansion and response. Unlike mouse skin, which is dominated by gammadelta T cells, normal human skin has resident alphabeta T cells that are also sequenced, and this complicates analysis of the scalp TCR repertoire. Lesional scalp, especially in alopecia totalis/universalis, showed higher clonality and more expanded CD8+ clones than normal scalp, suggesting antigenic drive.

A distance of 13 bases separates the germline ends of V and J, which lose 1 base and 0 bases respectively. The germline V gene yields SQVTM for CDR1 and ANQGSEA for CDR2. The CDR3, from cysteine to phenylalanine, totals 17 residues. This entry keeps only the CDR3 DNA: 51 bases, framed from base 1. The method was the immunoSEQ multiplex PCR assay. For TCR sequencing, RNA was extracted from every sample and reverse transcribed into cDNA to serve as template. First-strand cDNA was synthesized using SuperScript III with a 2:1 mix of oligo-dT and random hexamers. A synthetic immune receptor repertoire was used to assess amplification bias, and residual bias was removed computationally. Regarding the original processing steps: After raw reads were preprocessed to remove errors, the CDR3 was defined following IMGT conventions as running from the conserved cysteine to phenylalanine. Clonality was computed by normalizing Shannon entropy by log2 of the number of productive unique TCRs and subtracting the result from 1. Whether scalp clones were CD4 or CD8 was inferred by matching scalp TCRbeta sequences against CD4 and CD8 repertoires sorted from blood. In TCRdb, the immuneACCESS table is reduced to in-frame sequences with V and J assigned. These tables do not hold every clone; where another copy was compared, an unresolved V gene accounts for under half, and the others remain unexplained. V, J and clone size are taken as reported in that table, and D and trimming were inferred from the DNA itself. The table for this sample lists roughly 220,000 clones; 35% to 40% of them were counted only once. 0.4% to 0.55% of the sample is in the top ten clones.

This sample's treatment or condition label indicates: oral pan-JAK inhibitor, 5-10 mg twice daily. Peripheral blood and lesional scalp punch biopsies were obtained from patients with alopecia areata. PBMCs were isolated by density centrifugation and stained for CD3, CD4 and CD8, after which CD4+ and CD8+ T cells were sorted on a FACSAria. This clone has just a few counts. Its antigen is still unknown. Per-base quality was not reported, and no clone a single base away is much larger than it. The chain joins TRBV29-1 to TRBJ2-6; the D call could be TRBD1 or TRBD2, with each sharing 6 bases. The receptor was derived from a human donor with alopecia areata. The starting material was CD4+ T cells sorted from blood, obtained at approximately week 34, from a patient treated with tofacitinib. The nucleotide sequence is TGCAGCGTTGAAGGGGGGGCGTCTATCTCTGGGGCCAACGTCCTGACTTTC. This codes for CSVEGGASISGANVLTF.